The text below deals with one TCR beta chain. The data derive from a study of PD-L1 blockade in urothelial cancer. TCRdb's table, derived via immunoSEQ multiplex PCR, lists solely in-frame clones and lacks some. The sample carries 90,000 to 120,000 clones, approximately 85% recorded once. This CDR3 is 16 amino acids long. Germline V gene data show CDR1 as KGHSH and CDR2 as LQKENI. The V and J ends lost 2 bases and 6 bases respectively, with 17 bases between them. V gene TRBV18 combines with J gene TRBJ1-5; possible D gene TRBD1, 5 bases. The sequence came from a man aged 50 to 59 with urothelial cancer. The sequences come from PBMCs, collected around atezolizumab (anti-PD-L1) treatment. The CDR3 spells CASSPIILGGGQPQHF. CDR3 nucleotides: TGTGCCAGCTCACCAATTATCTTGGGGGGAGGTCAGCCCCAGCATTTT.